These T cell receptor beta chains were read from a single sample in a study of T-cell reconstitution after alpha-beta-depleted transplantation in children. Each CDR3 protein gets one entry after TCRdb re-called the PCR reads with MiXCR. The data contain around 380,000 distinct CDR3 sequences, under 13% of them singletons. This material consisted of PBMCs from the stem cell graft donor, taken from the stem cell graft. Receptors were obtained from a human donor who donated a stem cell graft to a child with acute myeloid leukemia. CDR3s include the opening cysteine and the closing phenylalanine or tryptophan. D genes are given only for firm matches. Clone size is not always given. Where it is, it says once, few, many or a class for expanded clones.

d_call j_call clone_size v_call cdr3_aa cdr3_nt
NA TRBJ2-5 NA TRBV11-2 CASSAGYQETQYF TGTGCCAGCAGCGCCGGGTACCAAGAGACCCAGTACTTC
TRBD1 TRBJ1-4 few TRBV28 CASSVGQVNEKLFF TGTGCCAGCAGTGTAGGACAGGTTAATGAAAAACTGTTTTTT
NA TRBJ2-6 few TRBV5-1 CASSLAGVAGANVLTF TGCGCCAGCAGCTTGGCAGGGGTGGCGGGGGCCAACGTCCTGACTTTC
TRBD2 TRBJ2-3 many TRBV4-1 CASSPFSGVPGDTQYF TGCGCCAGCAGCCCTTTTAGCGGGGTGCCCGGGGATACGCAGTATTTT
TRBD1 TRBJ2-2 NA TRBV20-1 CSALQGANTGELFF TGCAGTGCTCTACAGGGGGCGAACACCGGGGAGCTGTTTTTT
NA TRBJ2-4 NA TRBV20-1 CSASGGDRNIQYF TGCAGTGCTAGCGGGGGTGACAGAAACATTCAGTACTTC
NA TRBJ2-5 NA TRBV20-1 CSARDHRKETQYF TGCAGTGCTAGAGATCACAGGAAAGAGACCCAGTACTTC
TRBD2 TRBJ2-1 NA TRBV10-3 CAIRLAGMDEQFF TGTGCCATCAGGCTAGCGGGGATGGATGAGCAGTTCTTC
TRBD2 TRBJ2-5 few TRBV14 CASSQDGWLAGVETQYF TGTGCCAGCAGCCAAGATGGCTGGCTAGCGGGAGTCGAGACCCAGTACTTC
NA TRBJ2-7 few TRBV20-1 CSAVGDSRGEQYF TGCAGTGCTGTCGGGGACTCTCGGGGCGAGCAGTACTTC
TRBD1 TRBJ2-3 few TRBV20-1 CSASGTGSTDTQYF TGCAGTGCTTCCGGGACAGGGAGCACAGATACGCAGTATTTT
NA TRBJ2-7 NA TRBV6-1 CASSEDRMQYF TGTGCCAGCAGTGAAGATCGGATGCAGTACTTC
NA TRBJ2-2 NA TRBV29-1 CSVEERGIGELFF TGCAGCGTTGAAGAGCGAGGAATCGGGGAGCTGTTTTTT
TRBD2 TRBJ2-7 few TRBV7-9 CASGTGGRSEQYF TGTGCCAGCGGAACGGGAGGGCGGTCCGAGCAGTACTTC
NA TRBJ2-5 many TRBV4-1 CASSQDRERRETQYF TGCGCCAGCAGCCAAGATCGGGAAAGGAGAGAGACCCAGTACTTC
TRBD1 TRBJ2-1 few TRBV10-3 CAISGTVNYNEQFF TGTGCCATCAGCGGGACAGTAAACTACAATGAGCAGTTCTTC
NA TRBJ2-7 many TRBV12-3/TRBV12-4 CASSTDNPYEQYF TGTGCCAGCAGTACAGACAATCCGTACGAGCAGTACTTC
NA TRBJ2-1 NA TRBV4-2 CASSQAGDMHNEQFF TGTGCCAGCAGCCAAGCGGGAGACATGCACAATGAGCAGTTCTTC
NA TRBJ2-2 NA TRBV20-1 CSVGDDANTGELFF TGCAGTGTGGGCGATGATGCGAACACCGGGGAGCTGTTTTTT
TRBD2 TRBJ2-1 NA TRBV30 CAWGRTSESEQFF TGTGCCTGGGGAAGGACTAGCGAGAGTGAGCAGTTCTTC
NA TRBJ1-1 few TRBV7-9 CASSFFGMNTEAFF TGTGCCAGCAGCTTTTTTGGAATGAACACTGAAGCTTTCTTT
NA TRBJ2-2 many TRBV12-3/TRBV12-4 CASSTPWGRNTGELFF TGTGCCAGCAGCACCCCGTGGGGGCGGAACACCGGGGAGCTGTTTTTT
NA TRBJ1-2 few TRBV4-1 CASSQDTVGYTF TGCGCCAGCAGCCAAGATACGGTGGGCTACACCTTC
NA TRBJ2-5 few TRBV7-2 CASSLDLRFQETQYF TGTGCCAGCAGCTTAGATCTACGGTTCCAAGAGACCCAGTACTTC
TRBD2 TRBJ2-5 few TRBV5-1 CASSQLAGEGEQETQYF TGCGCCAGCAGCCAACTAGCGGGAGAAGGGGAACAAGAGACCCAGTACTTC
TRBD1 TRBJ2-2 many TRBV7-8 CASSSGQGATGELFF TGTGCCAGCAGCTCGGGACAGGGGGCCACCGGGGAGCTGTTTTTT
TRBD1 TRBJ2-2 once TRBV7-6 CASSQTTGVNTGELFF TGTGCCAGCAGCCAAACGACAGGGGTGAACACCGGGGAGCTGTTTTTT
NA TRBJ1-5 many TRBV6-2/TRBV6-3 CASSPPRVGNQPQHF TGTGCCAGCAGCCCACCGCGGGTAGGCAATCAGCCCCAGCATTTT
NA TRBJ2-2 NA TRBV5-4 CASSSSGPTFGLFF TGTGCCAGCAGCTCCTCCGGGCCCACCTTTGGGCTGTTTTTT
TRBD1 TRBJ1-2 NA TRBV7-9 CASSLTGGPYGYTF TGTGCCAGCAGCTTGACAGGGGGCCCATATGGCTACACCTTC
TRBD2 TRBJ2-1 many TRBV7-6 CASRPAVASGSVDEQFF TGTGCCAGCAGACCAGCGGTGGCCAGCGGGAGTGTCGATGAGCAGTTCTTC
NA TRBJ1-1 many TRBV27 CASSFWGGNTEAFF TGTGCCAGCAGTTTCTGGGGGGGGAACACTGAAGCTTTCTTT
TRBD1 TRBJ1-2 many TRBV6-6 CASIAGQNYGYTF TGTGCCAGCATCGCGGGACAGAACTATGGCTACACCTTC
NA TRBJ1-4 few TRBV15 CATSRATATNEKLFF TGTGCCACCAGCAGAGCGACAGCAACTAATGAAAAACTGTTTTTT
NA TRBJ1-5 few TRBV20-1 CSARVGGEAHSNQPQHF TGCAGTGCTAGAGTTGGAGGGGAGGCCCATAGCAATCAGCCCCAGCATTTT
NA TRBJ1-5 many TRBV20-1 CSARDPGGNNQPQHF TGCAGTGCTAGGGACCCCGGGGGTAACAATCAGCCCCAGCATTTT
NA TRBJ2-1 many TRBV20-1 CSAMGGGYNEQFF TGCAGTGCTATGGGGGGCGGCTACAATGAGCAGTTCTTC
TRBD2 TRBJ2-3 many TRBV5-4 CASSLIAGATDTQYF TGTGCCAGCAGCTTAATAGCGGGAGCTACAGATACGCAGTATTTT
NA TRBJ1-2 NA TRBV12-3/TRBV12-4 CASSLSDRTPDGYTF TGTGCCAGCAGTTTATCCGACAGGACACCTGATGGCTACACCTTC
TRBD1 TRBJ2-1 NA TRBV24-1 CATSNTGTEFNEQFF TGTGCCACCAGTAACACCGGGACAGAGTTCAATGAGCAGTTCTTC